A single sample is the source of the 21 T cell receptor beta chains below, sequenced in a study of identical twins. MiXCR, run by TCRdb on the 5' RACE reads, gives a single entry per CDR3 protein. Here the sample spans roughly 690,000 distinct CDR3 sequences, around 20% being singletons. Separately, the same data were catalogued under a study of T cells expressing NK-cell markers.

Sequenced input: PBMCs. These receptors were taken from a woman younger than 30 in good health.

The J gene is TRBJ2-3, the V gene TRBV5-1, with D possibly being TRBD2 (5 bases). This CDR3 region has 15 residues. V lost 1 base and J lost 2, with 11 bases in between. Per the germline V gene, CDR1 is SGHRS and CDR2 is YFSETQ. In DNA, the CDR3 is TGCGCCAGCAGCTTGACCCACGGGGACACAGATACGCAGTATTTT. This gives the protein CASSLTHGDTDTQYF.

J is TRBJ2-3 and V is TRBV27, with 8 bases lining up with TRBD1. Germline V gives CDR1 MNHEY, CDR2 SMNVEV (reference sequence). The length of the CDR3 is 16 residues. Trimming took 6 bases from V and 2 from J; bases not matched to a gene: 10. The CDR3 coding sequence is TGTGCCAGCAGAATGGGACAGGCATCGTTCACAGATACGCAGTATTTT. It translates to CASRMGQASFTDTQYF.

There are a few counts of this clonotype. The rearrangement uses TRBV6-1 and TRBJ2-3; no definite D call. From germline, CDR1 is MNHNS and CDR2 SASEGT. The CDR3 has 12 amino acids. V was clipped by 2 bases and J by 7 bases, with 7 bases between them. CDR3: CASSELRNTQYF. As DNA, the CDR3 is TGTGCCAGCAGTGAATTGAGGAATACGCAGTATTTT.

This rearrangement joins TRBV29-1 to TRBJ1-1; D is ambiguous. Trimming removed 3 bases from V and 0 bases from J, with 8 bases in between. The CDR3 is 13 amino acids. Per germline, CDR1 SQVTM and CDR2 ANQGSEA. DNA for the CDR3: TGCAGCGTTGAGTCCAGCATGAACACTGAAGCTTTCTTT. Protein: CSVESSMNTEAFF.

This clonotype was detected a few times. The chain joins TRBV12-3 or TRBV12-4 to TRBJ2-1; D not certain. The CDR3 runs 10 residues. Trimming pared 5 bases from V and 12 bases from J, leaving 8 bases between. Here the CDR3 DNA reads TGTGCCAGCAGTCAAACCACGCAGTTCTTC. Protein sequence: CASSQTTQFF.

V is TRBV10-3 and J is TRBJ2-3, with TRBD2 matching 9 bases. This CDR3 is built from 17 residues. The V gene's germline CDR1 is ENHRY and CDR2 SYGVKD. Trimming at V came to 2 bases and at J to 3 bases, leaving 9 bases not matched to a gene. The chain's CDR3 is CAISEPTSGEVTDTQYF. The CDR3 nucleotides are TGTGCCATCAGTGAGCCGACTAGCGGCGAGGTGACAGATACGCAGTATTTT.

This sequence joins TRBV7-9 and TRBJ2-1, with a weak D call TRBD1 (6 bases). Germline V CDR1 and CDR2: SEHNR, FQNEAQ (reference sequence). V lost 4 bases and J 9 bases, leaving 10 bases between the germline ends. This CDR3 spans 12 amino acids. For the CDR3, the DNA is TGTGCCAGCAGCTCCACAGGGAGTGAGCAGTTCTTC. Translating gives CASSSTGSEQFF.

The chain employs TRBV7-8 and TRBJ2-1; TRBD2 might be the D (7 bases). In germline, CDR1 is SGHVS, CDR2 FQNEAQ. This CDR3 comprises 17 residues. V was shortened by 4 bases and J by 0 bases, with 16 bases between the two germline ends. CDR3 in amino acids: CASSWTKGGSSYNEQFF. The CDR3, as DNA: TGTGCCAGCAGCTGGACGAAGGGGGGGAGCTCCTACAATGAGCAGTTCTTC.

This clonotype was counted only a few times. The CDR3 region is CSAARVTVAKNIQYF. CDR3 in DNA: TGCAGTGCCGCCCGGGTGACTGTGGCCAAAAACATTCAGTACTTC. This sequence joins TRBV20-1 and TRBJ2-4; D gene unclear. V lost 6 bases, J lost 1 base, and 16 bases lay in between. The germline V gene encodes CDR1 DFQATT and CDR2 SNEGSKA (reference sequence). The CDR3 length is 15 residues.

The table lists this clonotype with many counts. The chain combines TRBV20-1 with TRBJ2-5, with D hard to call. This CDR3 is built from 15 residues. CDR1 is DFQATT, CDR2 SNEGSKA, per germline (reference sequence). Trimming shortened V by 1 base and J by 1 base, and 13 bases separated the two germline ends. The CDR3 region is CSARGPGWAQETQYF. The DNA for the CDR3 is TGCAGTGCTAGAGGTCCTGGATGGGCCCAAGAGACCCAGTACTTC.

V gene TRBV10-3 combines with J gene TRBJ2-3, with 8 bases fitting TRBD2. V shed 4 bases and J 2 bases; nucleotides not matched to a gene: 8. Germline lookup yields CDR1 ENHRY and CDR2 SYGVKD. This CDR3 is built from 16 residues. CDR3 region: CAISAPLAELTDTQYF. For the CDR3, the DNA is TGTGCCATCAGTGCACCACTAGCGGAGCTCACAGATACGCAGTATTTT.

Only a few counts were recorded for this clonotype. The chain is built from TRBV12-3 or TRBV12-4 and TRBJ2-1; tentative D call: TRBD1 (6 bases). The length of the CDR3 is 14 residues. Trimming removed 3 bases at V and 6 bases at J, with 12 bases between. This CDR3 is CASSFSLGGNEQFF. CDR3 coding DNA: TGTGCCAGCAGTTTTAGTCTAGGGGGCAATGAGCAGTTCTTC.

The sample holds a few counts of this clonotype. This chain uses TRBV29-1 with TRBJ2-1, with 8 nucleotides matching TRBD2. The trim removed 5 bases at V and 12 bases at J, leaving 12 bases unmatched. Germline CDR1 is SQVTM and CDR2 is ANQGSEA. The length of the CDR3 is 13 residues. As DNA, the CDR3 is TGCAGCGTTTTAGCGGGGTTTGGGGGGAGGCAGTTCTTC. Translating it yields CSVLAGFGGRQFF.

The rearrangement joins TRBV6-2 or TRBV6-3 to TRBJ2-1; 7 nucleotides line up with TRBD2. J gave up 10 bases and V 6 bases, and 9 bases lay outside the gene matches. Germline values: CDR1 MNHEY, CDR2 SVGEGT. The CDR3 spans 13 residues. The CDR3 coding sequence is TGTGCCAGCAGGACCGGGACTAAGAAAGAGCAGTTCTTC. It is translated as CASRTGTKKEQFF.

The chain uses TRBV20-1 and TRBJ1-2; weak D call: TRBD1 (5 bases). The CDR3 sequence is 14 residues long. Trimming took 3 bases from V and 5 from J, leaving 16 bases between them. Germline CDR1 DFQATT, CDR2 SNEGSKA (reference sequence). The CDR3 reads CSASYQGGGYGYTF. As DNA, the CDR3 is TGCAGTGCTAGTTACCAGGGCGGCGGGTATGGCTACACCTTC.

This sequence joins TRBV19 and TRBJ1-2; no clear D gene. CDR3 length equals 13 residues. Trimming stripped 6 bases from V and 8 bases from J, with 16 bases between. Germline values: CDR1 LNHDA, CDR2 SQIVND (reference sequence). The CDR3 sequence: CASRPGSEGGYTF. DNA for the CDR3: TGTGCCAGTAGGCCCGGTTCCGAAGGCGGCTACACCTTC.

This clonotype has only a few counts. V and J are TRBV4-3 and TRBJ1-4, with D hard to call. This CDR3 has 13 amino acids. The germline V and J ends were trimmed by 0 bases and 8 bases, with 7 bases remaining between them. Germline V gene lookup returns CDR1 LGHNA and CDR2 YSLEER. Here the CDR3 reads CASSQDYKEKLFF. The CDR3 DNA follows: TGCGCCAGCAGCCAAGATTACAAGGAAAAACTGTTTTTT.

CDR3 sequence: CASSDSGGFQETQYF. The CDR3 DNA is TGTGCCAGCAGTGATAGCGGGGGGTTCCAAGAGACCCAGTACTTC. The V and J genes are TRBV27 and TRBJ2-5, with TRBD2 matching over 10 bases. V was clipped by 5 bases and J by 1 base; unmatched bases: 4. This CDR3 has 15 amino acids. CDR1 and CDR2 (germline): MNHEY, SMNVEV (reference sequence).

Here the CDR3 reads CASSAGPTGSNYGYTF. CDR3 nucleotide sequence: TGTGCCAGCAGCGCGGGGCCCACGGGGTCCAACTATGGCTACACCTTC. V is TRBV9 and J is TRBJ1-2, with D tentatively TRBD1 (5 bases). This CDR3 has 16 amino acids. Germline CDR1 reads SGDLS; CDR2 reads YYNGEE. Deletions cut 3 bases from V and 2 bases from J, with 17 bases between.

This sequence joins TRBV10-3 and TRBJ2-5, with TRBD2 matching 8 bases. Looked up from germline, CDR1 is ENHRY and CDR2 is SYGVKD. The CDR3 length is 15 residues. J was trimmed by 0 bases and V by 6 bases; bases with no gene match: 6. The CDR3 protein is CAIRDSGVNQETQYF. The CDR3 DNA sequence: TGTGCCATCAGGGATAGCGGGGTGAACCAAGAGACCCAGTACTTC.

This clonotype occurred a few times. The rearrangement links TRBV6-5 to TRBJ2-7; D might be TRBD1 (7 bases). V lost 0 bases, J lost 3 bases, and 12 bases lay in between. Germline CDR1 is MNHEY and CDR2 is SVGAGI. The CDR3 covers 15 residues. This CDR3 is CASSYSPGGLYEQYF. The CDR3 nucleotides read TGTGCCAGCAGTTACTCCCCAGGGGGGCTCTACGAGCAGTACTTC.